Listed below are T cell receptor beta chains from one sample, sequenced in a study of identical twins. Each CDR3 protein is one row after TCRdb ran MiXCR on the 5' RACE reads. The sample includes approximately 230,000 distinct CDR3 sequences, around an eighth of them seen just once. Sequencing was carried out using memory (CD45RO+) T cells sorted from blood. Source of these receptors: a woman aged 18-35 years in good health. The CDR3 runs from the conserved cysteine through the conserved F or W. The order of the fields is clone size, V gene, D gene, J gene, CDR3 protein, CDR3 DNA. D genes are given only for firm matches. Not every row has a clone size; where given, it reads once, few, many or a size class.

abundance: -
v_gene: TRBV19
d_gene: -
j_gene: TRBJ2-7
CDR3aa: CASSARVSDEQYF
CDR3nt: TGTGCCAGTAGTGCCAGGGTTTCGGACGAGCAGTACTTC

abundance: few
v_gene: TRBV7-9
d_gene: TRBD2
j_gene: TRBJ2-1
CDR3aa: CASSLSGTSGYNEQFF
CDR3nt: TGTGCCAGCAGCTTATCTGGAACTAGCGGATACAATGAGCAGTTCTTC

abundance: many
v_gene: TRBV12-3/TRBV12-4
d_gene: TRBD2
j_gene: TRBJ2-1
CDR3aa: CASSPGLAGGPGEQFF
CDR3nt: TGTGCCAGCAGTCCCGGACTAGCGGGAGGGCCTGGTGAGCAGTTCTTC

abundance: -
v_gene: TRBV7-9
d_gene: -
j_gene: TRBJ2-5
CDR3aa: CASSPSGGTQYF
CDR3nt: TGTGCCAGCAGCCCCTCAGGAGGGACCCAGTACTTC

abundance: few
v_gene: TRBV6-1
d_gene: -
j_gene: TRBJ2-3
CDR3aa: CASSRWSQGRTRSTDTQYF
CDR3nt: TGTGCCAGCAGTCGCTGGTCGCAGGGAAGAACCCGGAGCACAGATACGCAGTATTTT

abundance: few
v_gene: TRBV5-6
d_gene: -
j_gene: TRBJ2-7
CDR3aa: CASSSDRREQYF
CDR3nt: TGTGCCAGCAGCTCTGACAGGCGAGAGCAGTACTTC

abundance: few
v_gene: TRBV6-6
d_gene: -
j_gene: TRBJ2-5
CDR3aa: CASRSRETQYF
CDR3nt: TGTGCCAGCAGGTCTCGAGAGACCCAGTACTTC

abundance: few
v_gene: TRBV12-3/TRBV12-4
d_gene: -
j_gene: TRBJ1-2
CDR3aa: CASRPGRNYGYTF
CDR3nt: TGTGCCAGCAGACCCGGACGGAACTATGGCTACACCTTC

abundance: many
v_gene: TRBV12-3/TRBV12-4
d_gene: -
j_gene: TRBJ2-2
CDR3aa: CASSFQGSGELFF
CDR3nt: TGTGCCAGCAGTTTTCAGGGATCCGGGGAGCTGTTTTTT

abundance: -
v_gene: TRBV12-3/TRBV12-4
d_gene: -
j_gene: TRBJ2-1
CDR3aa: CASSFGTFYNEQFF
CDR3nt: TGTGCCAGCAGTTTCGGGACCTTTTACAATGAGCAGTTCTTC

abundance: few
v_gene: TRBV11-2
d_gene: -
j_gene: TRBJ1-1
CDR3aa: CASSLWGASEAFF
CDR3nt: TGTGCCAGCAGCTTATGGGGCGCCTCTGAAGCTTTCTTT

abundance: -
v_gene: TRBV29-1
d_gene: -
j_gene: TRBJ1-1
CDR3aa: CSVHRNTEAFF
CDR3nt: TGCAGCGTTCACAGGAACACTGAAGCTTTCTTT

abundance: -
v_gene: TRBV7-3
d_gene: -
j_gene: TRBJ2-5
CDR3aa: CASSPDLKGETQYF
CDR3nt: TGTGCCAGCAGCCCGGACCTTAAGGGGGAGACCCAGTACTTC

abundance: few
v_gene: TRBV20-1
d_gene: -
j_gene: TRBJ2-1
CDR3aa: CSARLSGRNEQFF
CDR3nt: TGCAGTGCTAGACTGTCGGGTCGCAATGAGCAGTTCTTC

abundance: -
v_gene: TRBV5-1
d_gene: TRBD2
j_gene: TRBJ2-7
CDR3aa: CASSLVSGINYEQYF
CDR3nt: TGCGCCAGCAGCTTGGTGAGCGGGATAAACTACGAGCAGTACTTC

abundance: many
v_gene: TRBV12-3/TRBV12-4
d_gene: -
j_gene: TRBJ1-5
CDR3aa: CASSLYGGGVNQPQHF
CDR3nt: TGTGCCAGCAGTTTATATGGAGGGGGGGTCAATCAGCCCCAGCATTTT

abundance: many
v_gene: TRBV27
d_gene: -
j_gene: TRBJ2-1
CDR3aa: CASSLRHGPIRDEQFF
CDR3nt: TGTGCCAGCAGTTTACGGCACGGACCGATCCGAGATGAGCAGTTCTTC

abundance: -
v_gene: TRBV7-2
d_gene: -
j_gene: TRBJ1-1
CDR3aa: CASSETDLNTEAFF
CDR3nt: TGTGCCAGCAGCGAGACAGATTTGAACACTGAAGCTTTCTTT

abundance: -
v_gene: TRBV5-1
d_gene: -
j_gene: TRBJ2-3
CDR3aa: CASSPLGEGTDTQYF
CDR3nt: TGCGCCAGCAGCCCCCTCGGAGAGGGTACAGATACGCAGTATTTT

abundance: -
v_gene: TRBV5-1
d_gene: -
j_gene: TRBJ2-5
CDR3aa: CASSLGREFYKTQYF
CDR3nt: TGCGCCAGCAGCTTGGGCCGGGAATTTTATAAGACCCAGTACTTC

abundance: few
v_gene: TRBV18
d_gene: -
j_gene: TRBJ1-1
CDR3aa: CASSSRTSTEAFF
CDR3nt: TGTGCCAGCTCTAGCCGAACGTCGACTGAAGCTTTCTTT

abundance: -
v_gene: TRBV5-1
d_gene: -
j_gene: TRBJ1-4
CDR3aa: CASSRGSRQDEKLFF
CDR3nt: TGCGCCAGCAGCCGGGGGAGTAGGCAGGATGAAAAACTGTTTTTT

abundance: -
v_gene: TRBV4-2
d_gene: TRBD2
j_gene: TRBJ2-4
CDR3aa: CASSQAVAGELAKNIQYF
CDR3nt: TGTGCCAGCAGCCAAGCGGTAGCGGGTGAACTAGCCAAAAACATTCAGTACTTC

abundance: few
v_gene: TRBV12-3/TRBV12-4
d_gene: -
j_gene: TRBJ1-1
CDR3aa: CASSFYQVGEGEAFF
CDR3nt: TGTGCCAGCAGTTTCTACCAGGTGGGCGAGGGTGAAGCTTTCTTT

abundance: few
v_gene: TRBV9
d_gene: -
j_gene: TRBJ2-5
CDR3aa: CASSVAPQETQYF
CDR3nt: TGTGCCAGCAGCGTAGCTCCTCAAGAGACCCAGTACTTC

abundance: many
v_gene: TRBV13
d_gene: -
j_gene: TRBJ2-7
CDR3aa: CASSSATGVSGSYEQYF
CDR3nt: TGTGCCAGCAGCTCAGCTACCGGCGTTAGCGGTTCCTACGAGCAGTACTTC

abundance: -
v_gene: TRBV12-3/TRBV12-4
d_gene: -
j_gene: TRBJ2-3
CDR3aa: CASSTAGISTDTQYF
CDR3nt: TGTGCCAGCAGTACAGCGGGCATTAGCACAGATACGCAGTATTTT

abundance: many
v_gene: TRBV20-1
d_gene: -
j_gene: TRBJ1-1
CDR3aa: CSARSGIGTEAFF
CDR3nt: TGCAGTGCTAGAAGCGGGATTGGCACTGAAGCTTTCTTT

abundance: -
v_gene: TRBV7-2
d_gene: TRBD2
j_gene: TRBJ2-1
CDR3aa: CASSRQGAGSYNEQFF
CDR3nt: TGTGCCAGCAGCCGCCAGGGAGCGGGATCCTACAATGAGCAGTTTTTC

abundance: few
v_gene: TRBV20-1
d_gene: -
j_gene: TRBJ2-1
CDR3aa: CSAGFPGAKNGGQFF
CDR3nt: TGCAGTGCGGGCTTTCCGGGAGCCAAAAACGGCGGGCAGTTCTTC

abundance: few
v_gene: TRBV7-3
d_gene: -
j_gene: TRBJ1-1
CDR3aa: CASSPQGRNTEAFF
CDR3nt: TGTGCCAGCAGCCCCCAGGGTCGTAACACTGAAGCTTTCTTT

abundance: few
v_gene: TRBV25-1
d_gene: -
j_gene: TRBJ2-7
CDR3aa: CASSLQGDYEQYF
CDR3nt: TGTGCCAGCAGTCTACAGGGAGACTACGAGCAGTACTTC

abundance: -
v_gene: TRBV10-2
d_gene: -
j_gene: TRBJ2-6
CDR3aa: CATCPGAGANVLTF
CDR3nt: TGCGCCACCTGCCCAGGGGCTGGGGCCAACGTCCTGACTTTC

abundance: many
v_gene: TRBV6-1
d_gene: -
j_gene: TRBJ1-5
CDR3aa: CASTSGGGGRSQHF
CDR3nt: TGTGCCAGCACCTCAGGTGGGGGGGGCAGATCCCAGCATTTT

abundance: few
v_gene: TRBV5-1
d_gene: TRBD2
j_gene: TRBJ2-3
CDR3aa: CASSRGLAADTQYF
CDR3nt: TGCGCCAGCAGCAGGGGACTAGCGGCAGATACGCAGTATTTT

abundance: few
v_gene: TRBV3-1
d_gene: -
j_gene: TRBJ2-7
CDR3aa: CASSHTREQYF
CDR3nt: TGTGCCAGCAGCCATACTCGGGAGCAGTACTTC

abundance: few
v_gene: TRBV30
d_gene: TRBD2
j_gene: TRBJ2-3
CDR3aa: CAWERGLTHTQYF
CDR3nt: TGTGCCTGGGAGCGGGGTTTAACACATACGCAGTATTTT

abundance: few
v_gene: TRBV6-1
d_gene: -
j_gene: TRBJ1-1
CDR3aa: CASSESGSVAFF
CDR3nt: TGTGCCAGCAGTGAATCGGGGAGTGTAGCTTTCTTT

abundance: -
v_gene: TRBV6-5
d_gene: TRBD1
j_gene: TRBJ1-2
CDR3aa: CASSYRGQGISYGYTF
CDR3nt: TGTGCCAGCAGTTATAGGGGACAGGGGATAAGCTATGGCTACACCTTC

abundance: -
v_gene: TRBV10-3
d_gene: -
j_gene: TRBJ2-3
CDR3aa: CAISDRGPYTDTQYF
CDR3nt: TGTGCCATCAGTGACCGAGGGCCGTACACAGATACGCAGTATTTT

abundance: many
v_gene: TRBV11-2
d_gene: -
j_gene: TRBJ1-4
CDR3aa: CASNLTRKGDATNEKLFF
CDR3nt: TGTGCCAGCAACTTAACCCGAAAGGGGGATGCAACTAATGAAAAACTGTTTTTT

abundance: -
v_gene: TRBV4-2
d_gene: -
j_gene: TRBJ1-4
CDR3aa: CASSQDLGHTNEKLFF
CDR3nt: TGTGCCAGCAGCCAAGATCTTGGGCACACTAATGAAAAACTGTTTTTT

abundance: few
v_gene: TRBV11-1
d_gene: -
j_gene: TRBJ2-1
CDR3aa: CASSSFSAPYNEQFF
CDR3nt: TGTGCCAGCAGCTCCTTCTCGGCGCCCTACAATGAGCAGTTCTTC

abundance: few
v_gene: TRBV5-1
d_gene: TRBD1
j_gene: TRBJ1-3
CDR3aa: CASSFTGVGNTIYF
CDR3nt: TGCGCCAGCAGCTTTACAGGGGTTGGAAACACCATATATTTT

abundance: few
v_gene: TRBV3-1
d_gene: -
j_gene: TRBJ1-1
CDR3aa: CASSQDSWGYTEAFF
CDR3nt: TGTGCCAGCAGCCAAGATTCTTGGGGTTACACTGAAGCTTTCTTT

abundance: -
v_gene: TRBV5-1
d_gene: -
j_gene: TRBJ2-5
CDR3aa: CASSLGTQETQYF
CDR3nt: TGCGCCAGCAGCTTAGGGACCCAAGAGACCCAGTACTTC

abundance: few
v_gene: TRBV2
d_gene: -
j_gene: TRBJ1-2
CDR3aa: CASYPRELYGYTF
CDR3nt: TGTGCCAGCTACCCCAGGGAGCTATATGGCTACACCTTC

abundance: few
v_gene: TRBV10-3
d_gene: -
j_gene: TRBJ2-6
CDR3aa: CAISARDKGLSGANVLTF
CDR3nt: TGTGCCATCAGTGCCCGGGACAAGGGGTTGTCTGGGGCCAACGTCCTGACTTTC

abundance: -
v_gene: TRBV18
d_gene: -
j_gene: TRBJ2-1
CDR3aa: CASSSTGEGLNEQFF
CDR3nt: TGTGCCAGCTCATCGACAGGGGAGGGGCTCAATGAGCAGTTCTTC

abundance: few
v_gene: TRBV6-2/TRBV6-3
d_gene: -
j_gene: TRBJ2-5
CDR3aa: CASSYPDSIRTQYF
CDR3nt: TGTGCCAGCAGTTACCCCGACAGTATCCGGACCCAGTACTTC

abundance: -
v_gene: TRBV6-1
d_gene: TRBD1
j_gene: TRBJ1-1
CDR3aa: CASSPNPGQGYTEAFF
CDR3nt: TGTGCCAGCAGCCCTAACCCGGGACAGGGCTACACTGAAGCTTTCTTT

abundance: -
v_gene: TRBV15
d_gene: -
j_gene: TRBJ2-7
CDR3aa: CATSRGVFPYEQYF
CDR3nt: TGTGCCACCAGCAGAGGGGTTTTTCCCTACGAGCAGTACTTC

abundance: -
v_gene: TRBV5-1
d_gene: TRBD2
j_gene: TRBJ2-3
CDR3aa: CASSSPDQTRGVDRTDTQYF
CDR3nt: TGCGCCAGCAGCTCTCCAGATCAAACTCGGGGGGTCGATAGGACAGATACGCAGTATTTT

abundance: few
v_gene: TRBV7-2
d_gene: TRBD2
j_gene: TRBJ2-3
CDR3aa: CASSSGLAGTQYF
CDR3nt: TGTGCCAGCAGCTCAGGGCTAGCGGGTACGCAGTATTTT

abundance: few
v_gene: TRBV20-1
d_gene: TRBD2
j_gene: TRBJ2-3
CDR3aa: CSARDPGAIAGGNTDTQYF
CDR3nt: TGCAGTGCTAGAGATCCCGGGGCTATAGCGGGGGGGAACACAGATACGCAGTATTTT

abundance: few
v_gene: TRBV5-1
d_gene: TRBD2
j_gene: TRBJ2-1
CDR3aa: CASSSGLDLNEQFF
CDR3nt: TGCGCCAGCAGCTCGGGACTAGATTTGAATGAGCAGTTCTTC

abundance: few
v_gene: TRBV20-1
d_gene: -
j_gene: TRBJ1-1
CDR3aa: CSARTGTKANTEAFF
CDR3nt: TGCAGTGCTAGGACGGGTACAAAGGCGAACACTGAAGCTTTCTTT

abundance: few
v_gene: TRBV5-8
d_gene: -
j_gene: TRBJ1-2
CDR3aa: CASSLRKGYGYTF
CDR3nt: TGTGCCAGCAGCTTGAGAAAGGGGTATGGCTACACCTTC